The 26 T cell receptor beta chains below all came from one sample that was sequenced in a study of T cells after yellow fever vaccination. TCRdb itself ran the 5' RACE reads through MiXCR, one entry per CDR3 protein. The sample lists a few hundred thousand distinct CDR3 sequences; roughly 4.3% were seen once. This sample comprised PBMCs, obtained 15 days after the yellow fever booster vaccination. The receptors were sampled from a man in his late teens or twenties who received the YFV17D yellow fever vaccine.

This clonotype occurred many times. This chain connects TRBV9 to TRBJ1-6; 8 bases are a match to TRBD1. CDR1 is SGDLS and CDR2 is YYNGEE in the germline V gene. The ends lost 4 bases at V and 10 bases at J; junction bases unmatched: 10. This CDR3 is 15 amino acids long. CDR3 sequence: CASSSEPTGESPLHF. CDR3 DNA sequence: TGTGCCAGCAGCTCCGAACCGACAGGGGAATCACCCCTCCACTTT. The full variable domain, in which reference TRBV9 and TRBJ1-6 provide the parts outside the CDR3, is DSGVTQTPKHLITATGQRVTLRCSPRSGDLSVYWYQQSLDQGLQFLIQYYNGEERAKGNILERFSAQQFPDLHSELNLSSLELGDSALYFCASSSEPTGESPLHFGNGTRLTVT.

At least ten counts were recorded for this clonotype. The chain recombines TRBV7-2 with TRBJ2-3; TRBD2 matches 7 bases. The germline CDR1 and CDR2 sequences are SGHTA and FQGNSA. V dropped 3 bases and J dropped 6; count of bases not matched to a gene: 3. The CDR3 has 13 amino acids. For the CDR3, the DNA is TGTGCCAGCAGCTTGTGGGGGGGGGATACGCAGTATTTT. It yields the protein CASSLWGGDTQYF. Using reference TRBV7-2 and TRBJ2-3 for the parts outside the CDR3, the full variable domain is GAGVSQSPSNKVTEKGKDVELRCDPISGHTALYWYRQSLGQGLEFLIYFQGNSAPDKSGLPSDRFSAERTGGSVSTLTIQRTQQEDSAVYLCASSLWGGDTQYFGPGTRLTVL.

The chain joins TRBV6-2 or TRBV6-3 to TRBJ2-7; D gene uncertain. V was trimmed by 3 bases and J by 2 bases, leaving 14 bases between them. Germline V gene sequence: CDR1 MNHEY, CDR2 SVGEGT. The CDR3 has 15 amino acids. The CDR3 nucleotides are TGTGCCAGCAGTTATCCATCGCAAGGGACCTACGAGCAGTACTTC. The encoded protein is CASSYPSQGTYEQYF.

This clonotype was picked up a small number of times. The chain uses TRBV5-1 and TRBJ2-1; D possibly corresponds to TRBD2 (6 bases). The germline gives CDR1 SGHRS, CDR2 YFSETQ. The CDR3 sequence is 15 residues long. Deletions cut 1 base from V and 4 bases from J, with 12 bases between. The CDR3 reads CASSLSPGEYNEQFF. CDR3 nucleotide sequence: TGCGCCAGCAGCTTGTCGCCGGGGGAGTACAATGAGCAGTTCTTC.

This clonotype was recorded at least ten times. J is TRBJ1-1 and V is TRBV5-6; D is ambiguous. Per the germline V gene, CDR1 is SGHDT and CDR2 is YYEEEE. The CDR3 is made up of 13 amino acids. The V end was cut by 4 bases, the J end by 0 bases, with 7 bases between. CDR3 amino acids: CASSIDMNTEAFF. DNA of the CDR3: TGTGCCAGCAGCATTGATATGAACACTGAAGCTTTCTTT.

In its sample, this clonotype was seen many times. The chain has TRBV18 and TRBJ2-5, with D uncertain. From germline, CDR1 is KGHSH and CDR2 LQKENI. Deletions cut 2 bases from V and 1 base from J, with 8 bases between. This CDR3 is 14 amino acids long. The CDR3 DNA reads TGTGCCAGCTCACCAAGCCGGGCCCAAGAGACCCAGTACTTC. This gives the protein CASSPSRAQETQYF.

This clonotype was detected a few times. V usage is TRBV12-3 or TRBV12-4 and J usage is TRBJ1-2, with 7 nucleotides matching TRBD1. Losses at the gene ends were 7 bases for V and 8 bases for J; bases not matched to a gene: 7. The length of the CDR3 is 12 residues. The CDR3 loop is CASTTTGYGYTF. As DNA, the CDR3 is TGTGCCAGCACTACGACAGGGTACGGCTACACCTTC.

This chain connects TRBV7-6 to TRBJ2-3, with D perhaps TRBD2 (5 bases). Trimming pared 3 bases from V and 1 base from J, leaving 11 bases between. This CDR3 comprises 15 residues. Germline V CDR1 and CDR2: SGHVS, FNYEAQ. CDR3 residues: CASSFRGLGTDTQYF. Written as DNA, the CDR3 is TGTGCCAGCAGCTTTCGAGGGCTGGGCACAGATACGCAGTATTTT.

The chain joins TRBV3-1 to TRBJ2-1, with 8 positions matching TRBD2. Germline V gene lookup returns CDR1 LGHDT and CDR2 YNNKEL (reference sequence). Trimming cost V 1 base and J 7 bases; bases outside gene matches: 9. The CDR3 spans 16 residues. The CDR3 DNA follows: TGTGCCAGCAGCCAAGCGGCTTGGCGGGGGGCAAATGAGCAGTTCTTC. Translating gives CASSQAAWRGANEQFF.

The sample holds many counts of this clonotype. The chain joins TRBV20-1 to TRBJ2-5; D gene uncertain. V was shortened by 5 bases and J by 5 bases, with 18 bases between the two germline ends. Germline V gene lookup returns CDR1 DFQATT and CDR2 SNEGSKA (reference sequence). There are 14 residues in the CDR3. The CDR3 DNA reads TGCAGTGCTCCCTTACGGTCAGGCAGCGAGACCCAGTACTTC. It translates to CSAPLRSGSETQYF.

The CDR3 region is CASKSSYNSPLHF. The DNA of the CDR3 is TGTGCCTCTAAAAGCTCCTATAATTCACCCCTCCACTTT. The chain has TRBV7-9 and TRBJ1-6; D not certain. This CDR3 has 13 residues. CDR1 is SEHNR and CDR2 is FQNEAQ in the germline V gene (reference sequence). V shed 11 bases and J shed 0 bases, with 8 bases lying between them.

In this sample, this clonotype turned up many times. The J gene is TRBJ1-2, the V gene TRBV7-9, with 8 bases lining up with TRBD1. Looked up from germline, CDR1 is SEHNR and CDR2 is FQNEAQ (reference sequence). Trimming cost V 5 bases and J 4 bases; bases outside gene matches: 6. The CDR3 spans 14 residues. The CDR3 spells CASSRDRGVYGYTF. CDR3 bases: TGTGCCAGCAGCCGCGACAGGGGAGTCTATGGCTACACCTTC.

CDR3 DNA sequence: TGTGCCAGCAGCCAAGTATCCAGACAGAACGAGCAGTACTTC. Translation: CASSQVSRQNEQYF. The chain is built from TRBV3-1 and TRBJ2-7; possible D gene TRBD1, 5 bases. This CDR3 comprises 14 residues. V shed 1 base and J shed 5 bases, with 12 bases lying between them. Germline CDR1 LGHDT, CDR2 YNNKEL (reference sequence).

This chain links TRBV5-1 with TRBJ2-2; D assignment may be TRBD1 or TRBD2 (7 bases each). This CDR3 is 15 amino acids long. V was clipped by 4 bases and J by 2 bases, with 12 bases between them. Per germline, CDR1 SGHRS and CDR2 YFSETQ. The CDR3 sequence: CASSRGDSNTGELFF. The DNA of the CDR3 is TGCGCCAGCAGCCGGGGGGACAGTAACACCGGGGAGCTGTTTTTT.

This clonotype was observed at least ten times. The chain employs TRBV5-1 and TRBJ2-5, with D unclear. The length of the CDR3 is 12 residues. Germline V CDR1 and CDR2: SGHRS, YFSETQ. The V end lost 0 bases, the J end lost 5 bases, and 5 bases lay between the germline ends. CDR3 DNA sequence: TGCGCCAGCAGCTTGGACGGGGAGACCCAGTACTTC. Its protein product is CASSLDGETQYF.

The V and J genes are TRBV25-1 and TRBJ2-5; no clear D gene. V gave up 3 bases and J gave up 2 bases, with 10 bases separating them. Germline V gene data show CDR1 as MGHDK and CDR2 as SYGVNS. CDR3 size: 14 residues. The CDR3 here is CASSDPPGQETQYF. CDR3 DNA: TGTGCCAGCAGTGACCCCCCCGGGCAAGAGACCCAGTACTTC.

This clonotype appeared many times. The J gene is TRBJ2-1, the V gene TRBV7-9; D gene ambiguous. The germline gives CDR1 SEHNR, CDR2 FQNEAQ (reference sequence). This CDR3 has 15 amino acids. V gave up 5 bases and J gave up 9 bases, with 20 bases separating them. CDR3 in DNA: TGTGCCAGCAGCGCCTCAACATGGCCAGTCGGTGAGCAGTTCTTC. This gives the protein CASSASTWPVGEQFF.

This clonotype appeared many times. This chain uses TRBV5-1 with TRBJ2-3; weak D call: TRBD1 (6 bases). Germline V gene lookup returns CDR1 SGHRS and CDR2 YFSETQ. V dropped 4 bases and J dropped 4 bases, with 10 bases sitting between them. This CDR3 has 13 residues. The CDR3 coding sequence is TGCGCCAGCAGCCAGCGGACAGCAGATACGCAGTATTTT. This gives the protein CASSQRTADTQYF.

This clonotype was counted many times. The chain carries TRBV7-6 and TRBJ2-7, with a weak D call TRBD2 (6 bases). The V gene's germline CDR1 is SGHVS and CDR2 FNYEAQ. The CDR3 is made up of 17 amino acids. The V end lost 2 bases, the J end lost 2 bases, and 19 bases lay between the germline ends. The CDR3: CASSLIKSGLSPYEQYF. The CDR3 region has the DNA TGTGCCAGCAGCTTAATTAAGTCAGGACTATCCCCCTACGAGCAGTACTTC.

This clonotype has at least ten counts. The gene calls are TRBV5-1 and TRBJ2-2; TRBD2 matches at 8 bases. Losses at the gene ends were 4 bases for V and 4 bases for J; bases not matched to a gene: 6. The CDR3 contains 15 residues. Germline CDR1 SGHRS, CDR2 YFSETQ. The CDR3 DNA follows: TGCGCCAGCAGCCTGCGTACTAGCGGCACCGGGGAGCTGTTTTTT. It encodes CASSLRTSGTGELFF.

This clonotype was recorded a few times. CDR3 in DNA: TGTGCCAGCAGCCCGGTTTACCTGGGCGGGTACACAGATACGCAGTATTTT. Its translation: CASSPVYLGGYTDTQYF. The chain combines TRBV7-2 with TRBJ2-3; a weak D match, TRBD2 (5 bases). The CDR3 is 17 amino acids. With 5 bases removed from V and 2 bases from J, the gap between germline ends came to 20 bases. The germline V gene has CDR1 SGHTA and CDR2 FQGNSA.

The rearrangement links TRBV12-3 or TRBV12-4 to TRBJ2-2, with D unclear. V was trimmed by 1 base and J by 0 bases, leaving 3 bases between them. CDR3 size: 14 residues. CDR3 DNA sequence: TGTGCCAGCAGTTTAGTTCCGAACACCGGGGAGCTGTTTTTT. It is translated as CASSLVPNTGELFF.

This clonotype occurred many times. The chain is built from TRBV27 and TRBJ1-5; perhaps TRBD1 as D (5 bases). The CDR3 has 12 amino acids. Germline assignment: CDR1 MNHEY and CDR2 SMNVEV (reference sequence). V was trimmed by 6 bases and J by 2 bases, leaving 5 bases between them. This chain's CDR3 is CASRGGNQPQHF. The CDR3 nucleotides are TGTGCCAGCAGAGGGGGCAATCAGCCCCAGCATTTT.

This clonotype occurred many times. CDR3 in amino acids: CASSLHHNSYEQYF. In DNA, the CDR3 is TGCGCCAGCAGCTTGCACCACAACTCCTACGAGCAGTACTTC. The chain carries TRBV5-1 and TRBJ2-7; no reliable D call. The germline gives CDR1 SGHRS, CDR2 YFSETQ. The CDR3 extends over 14 amino acids. With 1 base removed from V and 0 bases from J, the gap between germline ends came to 8 bases. Combining the CDR3 with reference TRBV5-1 and TRBJ2-7 gives the whole variable domain KAGVTQTPRYLIKTRGQQVTLSCSPISGHRSVSWYQQTPGQGLQFLFEYFSETQRNKGNFPGRFSGRQFSNSRSEMNVSTLELGDSALYLCASSLHHNSYEQYFGPGTRLTVT.

V usage is TRBV29-1 and J usage is TRBJ2-5; a weak D match, TRBD2 (6 bases). Between the trimmed V and J ends, which lost 7 bases and 4 bases, there was a span of 28 bases. Germline lookup yields CDR1 SQVTM and CDR2 ANQGSEA. This CDR3 region has 17 residues. CDR3 coding DNA: TGCAGCGCAGCCGTACTAGCAGCAGGTTCATCTCCAGAGACCCAGTACTTC. Translation: CSAAVLAAGSSPETQYF.

This clonotype was seen more than once but under ten times. The rearrangement joins TRBV12-3 or TRBV12-4 to TRBJ1-1, with 11 bases aligning to TRBD1. V lost 7 bases, J lost 5 bases, and 9 bases stayed unmatched. The CDR3 loop spans 15 amino acids. CDR3 residues: CASTLPGTGGTEAFF. CDR3 nucleotide sequence: TGTGCCAGCACCCTCCCAGGGACAGGGGGTACTGAAGCTTTCTTT.